Presented here are 8 T cell receptor beta chains from one specimen sequenced in a study of shared clonotypes between healthy human individuals (dated by TCRdb to about 2020). CD8 naive samples were obtained by positive selection for CCR7 among CD45RO-negative cells, yielding a CD45RA+CCR7+ population from which TemRA cells were excluded. To prepare the library, the immunoSEQ multiplex PCR assay was applied. The table comes from immuneACCESS by way of TCRdb, which keeps in-frame sequences with V and J called. Part of the clones is missing from these tables; in studies checked, under half for an unresolved V gene and the rest for unknown reasons. Within this sample are approximately 840,000 clones, with around 96% of them counted one time only. In total, the top ten clones hold approximately 0.2% of the sample. Sequencing used naive CD8+ T cells sorted from blood. The cell subset or site label, as the study defines it: CD45RA+CCR7+. The receptors shown here come from a man younger than 40 in good health.

The J gene is TRBJ1-2, the V gene TRBV6-5; the D gene is possibly TRBD1 (5 bases). Germline V gene data show CDR1 as MNHEY and CDR2 as SVGAGI. V lost 4 bases to trimming and J lost 8 bases, with 11 bases between them. The CDR3 has 12 residues. The DNA of the CDR3 is TGTGCCAGCAGTTCCGGGGGGGACGGCTACACCTTC. Translation: CASSSGGDGYTF.

The rearrangement links TRBV7-2 to TRBJ2-7, with TRBD1 identical over 9 bases. This CDR3 contains 16 residues. Trimming at V came to 5 bases and at J to 4 bases, leaving 12 bases not matched to a gene. Germline V gene data show CDR1 as SGHTA and CDR2 as FQGNSA. The CDR3 loop is CASSQWRTGVGYEQYF. In nucleotides, the CDR3 is TGTGCCAGCAGCCAGTGGAGGACAGGGGTGGGTTACGAGCAGTACTTC.

As DNA, the CDR3 is TGTGCCAGCAGCGTAGTACGGGAGGTTGAAGCTTTCTTT. It is translated as CASSVVREVEAFF. The rearrangement links TRBV9 to TRBJ1-1; D gene unclear. Germline V gene lookup returns CDR1 SGDLS and CDR2 YYNGEE. This CDR3 contains 13 residues. With 0 bases removed from V and 7 bases from J, the gap between germline ends came to 10 bases.

This chain links TRBV7-9 with TRBJ2-7; 7 bases agree with TRBD1. The trim removed 3 bases at V and 6 bases at J, leaving 8 bases unmatched. This CDR3 contains 14 residues. Per germline, CDR1 SEHNR and CDR2 FQNEAQ (reference sequence). This chain's CDR3 is CASSLTGFRFEQYF. CDR3 nucleotide sequence: TGTGCCAGCAGCTTGACAGGGTTTCGGTTCGAGCAGTACTTC.

This rearrangement joins TRBV11-2 to TRBJ2-7; no reliable D call. Trimming removed 5 bases at V and 6 bases at J, with 11 bases between. The CDR3 is 12 residues long. CDR1 and CDR2 from the germline V gene are SGHAT and FQNNGV. The CDR3 reads CASSRPGREQYF. The DNA for the CDR3 is TGTGCCAGCAGCCGACCCGGCCGCGAGCAGTACTTC. Complete variable domain (other parts from reference TRBV11-2 and TRBJ2-7): EAGVAQSPRYKIIEKRQSVAFWCNPISGHATLYWYQQILGQGPKLLIQFQNNGVVDDSQLPKDRFSAERLKGVDSTLKIQPAKLEDSAVYLCASSRPGREQYFGPGTRLTVT.

This rearrangement joins TRBV4-1 to TRBJ2-3, with 9 bases that match TRBD2. V was clipped by 1 base and J by 3 bases; unmatched bases: 5. The CDR3 has 16 amino acids. Germline V gene data show CDR1 as MGHRA and CDR2 as YSYEKL. The DNA for the CDR3 is TGCGCCAGCAGCCAAGGGGAGACTAGCGGAACAGATACGCAGTATTTT. This gives the protein CASSQGETSGTDTQYF.

In the case of this clone: Other DNA sequences in the sample encode the same CDR3. V and J are TRBV27 and TRBJ2-1; 9 nucleotides line up with TRBD2. The CDR3 length is 15 residues. Germline lookup yields CDR1 MNHEY and CDR2 SMNVEV (reference sequence). V lost 5 bases, J lost 2 bases, and 4 bases stayed unmatched. The CDR3 nucleotides are TGTGCCAGCAGTGTTAGCGGGGGTACCTACAATGAGCAGTTCTTC. This gives the protein CASSVSGGTYNEQFF.

The chain carries TRBV9 and TRBJ2-7; D might be TRBD2 (5 bases). The V and J ends lost 0 bases and 0 bases respectively, with 10 bases between them. This CDR3 comprises 15 residues. Germline CDR1 reads SGDLS; CDR2 reads YYNGEE. CDR3 in amino acids: CASSVGGMDSYEQYF. In nucleotides, the CDR3 is TGTGCCAGCAGCGTAGGAGGGATGGACTCCTACGAGCAGTACTTC.